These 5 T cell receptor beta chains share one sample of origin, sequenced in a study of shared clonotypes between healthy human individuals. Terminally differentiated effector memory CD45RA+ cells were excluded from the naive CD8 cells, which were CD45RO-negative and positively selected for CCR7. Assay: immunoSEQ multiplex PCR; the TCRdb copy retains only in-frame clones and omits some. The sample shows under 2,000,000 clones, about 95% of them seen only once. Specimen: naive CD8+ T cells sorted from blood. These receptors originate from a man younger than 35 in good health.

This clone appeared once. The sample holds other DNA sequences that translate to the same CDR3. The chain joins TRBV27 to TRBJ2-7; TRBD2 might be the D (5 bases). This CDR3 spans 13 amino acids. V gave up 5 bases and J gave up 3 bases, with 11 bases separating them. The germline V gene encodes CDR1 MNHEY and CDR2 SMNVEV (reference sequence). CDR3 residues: CASSPTGSYEQYF. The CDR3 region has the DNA TGTGCCAGCAGTCCAACGGGGAGCTACGAGCAGTACTTC.

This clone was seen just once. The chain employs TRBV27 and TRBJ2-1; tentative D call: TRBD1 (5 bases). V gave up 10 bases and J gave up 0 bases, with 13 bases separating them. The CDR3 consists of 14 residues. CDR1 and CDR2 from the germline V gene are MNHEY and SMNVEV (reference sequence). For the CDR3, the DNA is TGTGCCACCGATATAGGGGACTCCTACAATGAGCAGTTCTTC. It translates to CATDIGDSYNEQFF.

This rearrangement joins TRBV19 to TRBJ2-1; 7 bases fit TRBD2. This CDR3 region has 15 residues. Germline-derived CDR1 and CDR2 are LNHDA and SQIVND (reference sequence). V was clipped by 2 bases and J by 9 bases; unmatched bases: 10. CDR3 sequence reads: CASSILAEGDTEQFF. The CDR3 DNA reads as TGTGCCAGTAGTATACTAGCGGAAGGCGACACTGAGCAGTTCTTC. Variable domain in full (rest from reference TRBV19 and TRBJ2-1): DGGITQSPKYLFRKEGQNVTLSCEQNLNHDAMYWYRQDPGQGLRLIYYSQIVNDFQKGDIAEGYSVSREKKESFPLTVTSAQKNPTAFYLCASSILAEGDTEQFFGPGTRLTVL.

The CDR3 nucleotides read TGTGCCAGCAGCTTACTGGACAGGGTCGGGGAAAAACTGTTTTTT. Translating it yields CASSLLDRVGEKLFF. The chain uses TRBV7-9 and TRBJ1-4, with 8 bases lining up with TRBD1. The junction had 7 bases not matched to a gene; V was cut back by 2 bases and J by 8 bases. The CDR3 loop spans 15 amino acids. Germline CDR1 reads SEHNR; CDR2 reads FQNEAQ (reference sequence).

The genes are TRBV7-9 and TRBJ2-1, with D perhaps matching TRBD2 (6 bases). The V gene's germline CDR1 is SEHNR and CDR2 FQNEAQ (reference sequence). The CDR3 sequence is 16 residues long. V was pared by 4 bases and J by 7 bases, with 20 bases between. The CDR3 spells CASSSSRGSRRNEQFF. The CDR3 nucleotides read TGTGCCAGCAGCTCCTCCCGGGGGAGTCGCCGTAATGAGCAGTTCTTC.